The entry below gives a single T cell receptor (beta chain) sequence along with its context. V was shortened by 2 bases and J by 6 bases, with 10 bases between the two germline ends. Per germline, CDR1 SEHNR and CDR2 FQNEAQ (reference sequence). The CDR3 loop spans 14 amino acids. Original processing notes: Amplification from reference gene primers served as the basis for estimated nucleated cell counts. The data were produced by immunoSEQ multiplex PCR, yet TCRdb's version contains in-frame clones alone and is incomplete. That table gives V, J and clone size, and the DNA gave D and trimming. This table holds some 350,000 clones, roughly 90% found once. These data belong to a study of blood T cell repertoires in COVID-19. Study context: Acute-phase and convalescent COVID-19 samples originated in the United States, Italy and Spain. PBMCs, B-cell-depleted T cells, or T cells provided the cDNA or gDNA that made up the material.

The chain links TRBV7-9 to TRBJ2-2; D remains unclear. The sample was peripheral blood. The clonotype was recovered from a woman in her seventies with COVID-19, enrolled during active disease. CDR3 bases: TGTGCCAGCAGCTTAACGCCACTCGCCGGGGAGCTGTTTTTT. This codes for CASSLTPLAGELFF.